The 14 T cell receptor beta chains below all came from one sample that was sequenced in a study of cytomegalovirus exposure and HLA in healthy donors. PCR employed 60 Vbeta and 13 Jbeta primers. Profiled with immunoSEQ multiplex PCR; TCRdb holds only in-frame clones, not every one. The sample has about 190,000 clones, roughly 77% seen once. The sample comprised PBMCs. All receptors derive from a woman aged 25 to 39 in good health and CMV-seropositive.

This clone was counted between two and nine times. The chain has TRBV7-9 and TRBJ2-2, with TRBD1 matching over 9 bases. CDR3 length equals 17 residues. V lost 4 bases, J lost 2 bases, and 8 bases stayed unmatched. CDR1 and CDR2 from the germline V gene are SEHNR and FQNEAQ (reference sequence). This chain's CDR3 is CASSSHGTGLNTGELFF. The CDR3, as DNA: TGTGCCAGCAGCTCCCACGGGACAGGGTTAAACACCGGGGAGCTGTTTTTT.

V gene TRBV9 combines with J gene TRBJ2-1; D not resolved. The CDR3 runs 13 residues. Germline V lookup: CDR1 SGDLS, CDR2 YYNGEE. V shed 0 bases and J shed 4 bases, with 5 bases lying between them. DNA of the CDR3: TGTGCCAGCAGCGTAGGGGCTTACAATGAGCAGTTCTTC. Protein sequence: CASSVGAYNEQFF.

The rearrangement uses TRBV11-2 and TRBJ2-7; no definite D call. This CDR3 has 14 residues. CDR1 and CDR2 from the germline V gene are SGHAT and FQNNGV. The V end was cut by 5 bases, the J end by 2 bases, with 13 bases between. The CDR3 loop is CASSSDSRTYEQYF. CDR3 bases: TGTGCCAGCAGCAGTGACTCGCGAACCTACGAGCAGTACTTC.

The rearrangement joins TRBV7-2 to TRBJ2-7; 7 bases agree with TRBD1. The V segment lost 1 base and the J segment 3 bases; nucleotides outside the gene matches: 6. The CDR3 covers 15 residues. The germline CDR1 and CDR2 sequences are SGHTA and FQGNSA. CDR3 in DNA: TGTGCCAGCAGCTTAGATCCGGGACAGTACTACGAGCAGTACTTC. Residues: CASSLDPGQYYEQYF.

The genes are TRBV18 and TRBJ1-2; D might be TRBD1 (6 bases). CDR3 length equals 16 residues. Germline assignment: CDR1 KGHSH and CDR2 LQKENI. The germline V and J ends were trimmed by 4 bases and 5 bases, with 20 bases remaining between them. The CDR3 DNA reads as TGTGCCAGCTCACAAGGACAGAGAGGGTCCTCTTATGGCTACACCTTC. This translates into CASSQGQRGSSYGYTF.

This clone was detected once. This chain connects TRBV5-1 to TRBJ2-1, with 7 bases fitting TRBD1. This CDR3 comprises 13 residues. The germline CDR1 and CDR2 sequences are SGHRS and YFSETQ. V was clipped by 4 bases and J by 7 bases; unmatched bases: 5. CDR3 region: CASSRQGSNEQFF. CDR3 DNA sequence: TGCGCCAGCAGCCGACAGGGAAGTAATGAGCAGTTCTTC.

The chain couples TRBV5-4 to TRBJ2-5, with D uncertain. Germline CDR1 SGHNT, CDR2 YYREEE (reference sequence). V was cut by 0 bases and J by 5 bases, with 11 bases left in between. The CDR3 is 14 residues long. Here the CDR3 reads CASSLVAARETQYF. CDR3 in DNA: TGTGCCAGCAGCTTGGTGGCAGCGAGGGAGACCCAGTACTTC.

This clone was picked up one time. V gene TRBV28 combines with J gene TRBJ1-2, with 7 bases aligning to TRBD1. V shed 5 bases, J shed 4 bases, and the junction held 10 bases outside the gene matches. The CDR3 covers 15 residues. CDR1 and CDR2 (germline): MDHEN, SYDVKM. In DNA form, the CDR3 reads TGTGCCAGCAGTAGACCCCTCGCAGGGGGCTATGGCTACACCTTC. Protein product: CASSRPLAGGYGYTF.

CDR3 sequence: CASSYHRGLSYEQYF. The DNA for the CDR3 is TGTGCCAGCAGTTACCACAGGGGGCTTTCCTACGAGCAGTACTTC. This rearrangement joins TRBV6-5 to TRBJ2-7; 9 positions agree with TRBD1. Germline V gene lookup returns CDR1 MNHEY and CDR2 SVGAGI. The trim removed 2 bases at V and 1 base at J, leaving 3 bases unmatched. The CDR3 extends over 15 amino acids.

This chain joins TRBV6-1 and TRBJ1-4; D perhaps matches TRBD1 (6 bases). This CDR3 is built from 13 residues. Germline loops: CDR1 MNHNS, CDR2 SASEGT. The V gene lost 6 bases and the J gene lost 7 bases, with 12 bases spanning the gap. The CDR3 here is CASRRGLFEKLFF. The CDR3 DNA follows: TGTGCCAGCAGGAGGGGGTTATTTGAAAAACTGTTTTTT.

The chain couples TRBV28 to TRBJ2-7; weak D call: TRBD2 (6 bases). The CDR3 contains 20 residues. The V end lost 7 bases, the J end lost 1 base, and 32 bases lay between the germline ends. The V gene's germline CDR1 is MDHEN and CDR2 SYDVKM. CDR3 sequence (DNA): TGTGCCAGCAATCCTCCACTCACCACGGGACGAGGGAGGAGGTCCTACGAGCAGTACTTC. Its translation: CASNPPLTTGRGRRSYEQYF.

The CDR3 protein is CASRFDPELAGAIHEQYF. CDR3 bases: TGCGCCAGCAGATTCGACCCGGAGTTAGCGGGAGCAATACACGAGCAGTACTTC. The chain joins TRBV4-1 to TRBJ2-7; 9 bases line up with TRBD2. Germline V gene sequence: CDR1 MGHRA, CDR2 YSYEKL. Trimming at V came to 6 bases and at J to 5 bases, leaving 20 bases not matched to a gene. The CDR3 has 18 amino acids.

This clone was seen more than once but under ten times. The V call is TRBV7-2, the J call TRBJ2-6; D perhaps matches TRBD1 (5 bases). The CDR3 is 15 amino acids. Trimming left V 3 bases short and J 1 base short, with 7 bases between. The germline gives CDR1 SGHTA, CDR2 FQGNSA. CDR3 DNA: TGTGCCAGCAGCTTCGCAGGGTCTGGGGCCAACGTCCTGACTTTC. Protein: CASSFAGSGANVLTF.

Of note for this clone: The junction departs from the called germline gene at one end, perhaps through a read error. The chain recombines TRBV7-9 with TRBJ2-2; D remains unclear. The germline V gene encodes CDR1 SEHNR and CDR2 FQNEAQ (reference sequence). This CDR3 comprises 14 residues. The CDR3 DNA reads TGTTCCAGCAGCTCACTCACCTACACCGGGGAGCTGTTTTTT. This translates into CSSSSLTYTGELFF.